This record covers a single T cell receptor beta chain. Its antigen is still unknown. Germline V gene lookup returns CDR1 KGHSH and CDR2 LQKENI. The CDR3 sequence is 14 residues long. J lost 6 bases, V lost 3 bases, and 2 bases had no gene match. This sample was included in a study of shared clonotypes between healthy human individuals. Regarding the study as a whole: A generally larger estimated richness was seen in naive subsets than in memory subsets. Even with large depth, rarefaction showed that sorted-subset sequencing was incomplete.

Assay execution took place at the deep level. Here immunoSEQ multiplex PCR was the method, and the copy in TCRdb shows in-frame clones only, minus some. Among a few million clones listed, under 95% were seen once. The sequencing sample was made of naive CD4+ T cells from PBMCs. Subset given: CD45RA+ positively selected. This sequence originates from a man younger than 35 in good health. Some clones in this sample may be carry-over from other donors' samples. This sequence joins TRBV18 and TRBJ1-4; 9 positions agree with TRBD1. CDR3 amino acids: CASSPDRGDEKLFF. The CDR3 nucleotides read TGTGCCAGCTCACCTGACAGGGGGGATGAAAAACTGTTTTTT.